Sequencing of this T cell receptor beta chain was carried out in a study of identical twins (dated by TCRdb to 2016 to 2017). Looking at the study overall: To test whether fetal clonotypes persist, this study deep-sequenced TCR alpha and beta repertoires from monozygotic twins, from unrelated adults of various ages, and from cord blood. To rule out contamination, the twin experiments were replicated at different times with different library preparation protocols. On the study overall, not on this receptor specifically: In monozygotic twins, out-of-frame TCR alpha sharing was systematically underestimated by recombination models, although the models agreed with sharing between unrelated individuals. In beta out-of-frame sequences, excess twin sharing was weaker, because having fewer shared sequences lowered the signal-to-noise ratio. Out-of-frame TCR alpha sequences shared between twins showed an excess of low generation-probability sequences compared with coincidental sharing between unrelated individuals. Zero-insertion analyses could be partly confounded by invariant T cells such as MAIT and iNKT, though diverse VJ usage argued against such confounding for most clonotypes. Conclusions relied on cross-sectional statistical analysis, since the same donors could not be followed over many years. Fewer insertions were carried by abundant cord blood beta clonotypes, a similar but weaker trend appeared in young adult naive repertoires, and no such trend appeared in memory repertoires.

Every donor in the study was a healthy Caucasian. The twin cohort comprised three pairs of female monozygotic twins, all aged roughly 18 to 30 years. Positive isolation kits from Invitrogen were used to isolate the CD4+ and CD8+ T cell populations. This clonotype was counted only a few times. This receptor's antigen is unknown. Nothing much larger sits one base from this clone, and base qualities are not available. The method behind the library was 5' RACE. The reads were generated on an Illumina HiSeq 2000. Template switching added a universal primer binding site, and the final cDNA carried a unique molecular identifier that allowed TCR cDNA molecules to be counted accurately. Specific primers in the conserved constant-segment region were used to synthesize first-strand cDNA for the TCR alpha and beta chains. To control for contamination, every cDNA library was double barcoded, receiving both a SMART-Mk sample barcode and Illumina barcodes. TruSeq adapter sequences, together with Illumina sample barcodes, were added in two successive PCR steps. Sequencing of the TCR alpha and beta cDNA libraries was done on the Illumina HiSeq platform using custom primers. Turning to the authors' computational methods: Raw reads were processed with MiGEC to extract unique molecular identifiers, and MiXCR was used to determine CDR3 positions. For each individual, recombination models were inferred using an EM algorithm with the repgenHMM and IGoR tools. Shared clonotype analysis was performed with the tcR package in R, normalizing sharing by the product of cloneset sizes. Out-of-frame nonproductive sequences were analyzed to study raw recombination free of thymic and clonal selection effects. TCRdb reran the public reads through fastp at Q25 and MiXCR, keeping productive beta chains. One record per CDR3 amino acid sequence lists the most common genes and DNA. The V and J calls here are based on TCRdb, not the publication. The sample records about 520,000 distinct CDR3 sequences, 22% of which are singletons. Approximately 0.95% of the sample belongs to the ten largest clones.

The CDR1 and CDR2 encoded by the germline V gene are ENHRY and SYGVKD. Here V drops 9 bases and J drops 6 bases, and the junction holds 8 bases not matched to any gene. CDR3 length: 13 amino acids, cysteine to phenylalanine. Left in the record is the CDR3 DNA by itself, 39 bases read in frame from the first base. The same data also contributed to another study, on T cells expressing NK-cell markers. The second source states: In sorted CD3+CD56+NKG2C+, CD3+CD56+NKG2C- and CD3+CD56-NKG2C+ T-cell subsets from eight donors, TCR beta-chain repertoires were profiled. Of the eight sequenced donors, seven were found to be HCMV-seropositive and one was found to be HCMV-seronegative. In several experiments an anti-gammadeltaTCR antibody was added to restrict sorting to alphabetaTCR-expressing T cells. For six donors, the dominant CD3+CD56+NKG2C+ clonotypes were among the top 10 CD8+ clonotypes and accounted for roughly 1.0-7.5% of CD8+ T cells. Those dominant clonotypes were again the most abundant among CD3+CD56-NKG2C+ cells in several donors, at roughly 25-60.1%. Whether the expanded NKG2C-expressing T cell clones were specific for HCMV antigens was left unclear. Randomly selected healthy volunteers, three men and five women, were used as the eight sequenced donors. HCMV-specific IgG was detected in serum with a commercial ELISA kit to determine HCMV serostatus. MIGEC was used to demultiplex reads and group the reads by UMI, and MiTCR was used to assemble and quantify clonotypes. To remove erroneous sequences, TCR cDNA sequences were retained only when supported by two or more reads. Downstream repertoire analysis used the tcR package, and clonotypes were matched across fractions by CDR3 nucleotide sequence plus V segment. Antigen specificity was annotated against VDJdb with VDJmatch, allowing one amino acid substitution in CDR3.

The rearrangement joined TRBV10-3 to TRBJ1-2, and 9 junctional nucleotides match TRBD1. The sequencing sample was made of CD4+ T cells sorted from blood. The receptor was derived from a woman younger than 30 in good health. The CDR3 here reads CAMGGQGGDGYTF. The nucleotide sequence reads TGTGCCATGGGGGGACAGGGAGGAGATGGCTACACCTTC.